Below, one T cell receptor beta chain is given with its context. Ten or more counts support this clonotype. Its antigen specificity is not known. Per-base qualities were not stored, and no clone one base away is much larger. This sample was included in a study of early T cells in non-severe SARS-CoV-2 infection (dated by TCRdb to 2020 to 2023). Some background on the complete study: Bulk RNA from unsorted whole blood was used for TCR sequencing, so alpha and beta chains could not be paired. General study outcomes and caveats: VDJdb matching was skewed toward anti-spike CD8 responses and likely underestimated virus-specific expansions, missing private and CD4 specificities.

This was a case-control study nested in a cohort of healthcare workers in London, UK, who had nasopharyngeal swab PCR tests and blood samples taken every week. Healthcare workers were recruited during the week of the UK lockdown, between 23 and 31 March 2020, and followed weekly for up to 16 weeks. Preparation of the library involved 5' RACE. This sample was sequenced with a NextSeq 500. To correct for sequencing error and PCR bias, the TCR library protocol tagged individual cDNA molecules with unique molecular identifiers. Both TCR alpha and beta chains were sequenced, and tight co-correlation was observed between alpha and beta sequence abundances in each sample. The paper's data handling went like this. Decombinator V4 was used to perform V gene, J gene and CDR3 annotation of TCR sequences. TCRs were defined as expanded if a significant change between any two time points was detected under a Poisson model with p below 0.0001. Abundances of TCRs were expressed as counts per million after normalisation to the total number of TCRs sequenced in each sample. VDJdb, accessed on 1 November 2021, was searched for TCRs annotated for CMV, EBV and SARS-CoV-2, and TCRs annotated for more than one antigen were excluded. Clones were called with MiXCR by TCRdb after fastp trimmed the public reads at Q25, and only in-frame beta chains were retained. All rows with the same CDR3 protein become a single entry with the most common DNA and genes. TCRdb, not the original authors, processed these V and J calls. For this sample there are 100,000 to 120,000 distinct CDR3 sequences; over 10% appear just once. The ten largest make up around 4% of the sample.

The material was whole blood, obtained at baseline. The origin of this receptor is an adult who was a healthcare worker with PCR-confirmed SARS-CoV-2 infection or an uninfected control (not recorded which).

The sequenced DNA is TGTGCCAGCAGCCAAGATGAGGGAGCGGGGGGACCAGAGACCCAGTACTTC. Translated, it reads CASSQDEGAGGPETQYF. The chain employs TRBV3-1 and TRBJ2-5; TRBD2 aligns with 9 central bases. From the germline V gene (reference sequence), CDR1 is LGHDT and CDR2 is YNNKEL. The CDR3 contains 17 residues, cysteine and phenylalanine counted. The entry retains the CDR3 DNA only, 51 bases that are in frame from base 1. V is cut back by 0 bases and J by 4 bases, with 9 bases in the junction unmatched.